A selection of T cell receptor beta chains follows, all from one sample in a study of blood T cell repertoires in COVID-19. Profiled with immunoSEQ multiplex PCR; TCRdb holds only in-frame clones, not every one. The sample records 150,000 to 200,000 clones, 65% to 85% being singletons. The sample was peripheral blood. These receptors came from a human donor with acute or convalescent COVID-19. The donor label of this sample is uncertain. Each CDR3 is given with its conserved first and last residue. Each record gives: D gene, clone size, V gene, J gene, CDR3 protein, CDR3 DNA. A D gene is named only where the DNA matches it firmly. A clone size is listed for some rows: how often the clone was seen (once, few, many), or a class if it is expanded.

.	few	TRBV3-1/TRBV3-2	TRBJ1-4	CASSQLSTGFVKLFF	TGTGCCAGCAGCCAACTCTCTACAGGGTTTGTTAAACTGTTTTTT
TRBD2	.	TRBV19	TRBJ2-2	CASSFAGGRDGTGELFF	TGTGCCAGTAGTTTTGCGGGAGGGCGGGATGGCACCGGGGAGCTGTTTTTT
TRBD1	.	TRBV28	TRBJ1-2	CASSLISRTGAYGYTF	TGTGCCAGCAGTTTGATCAGCAGGACAGGGGCCTATGGCTACACCTTC
TRBD2	.	TRBV7-9	TRBJ2-5	CASSFAGGRETQYF	TGTGCCAGCAGCTTTGCGGGAGGTCGGGAGACCCAGTACTTC
TRBD2	.	TRBV27	TRBJ2-5	CASSFASAGDETQYF	TGTGCCAGCAGTTTCGCAAGCGCGGGGGACGAGACCCAGTACTTC
TRBD1	.	TRBV5-1	TRBJ2-7	CASSHSSGTANEQYF	TGCGCCAGCAGCCATTCATCCGGGACAGCTAATGAGCAGTACTTC
.	.	TRBV25-1	TRBJ1-2	CASSELWTGIYGYTF	TGTGCCAGCAGTGAACTCTGGACGGGGATCTATGGCTACACCTTC
.	.	TRBV27	TRBJ2-5	CASMGLLQETQYF	TGTGCCAGCATGGGACTCTTACAAGAGACCCAGTACTTC
.	.	TRBV7-2	TRBJ2-3	CASSQGPNPGDTQYF	TGTGCCAGCAGCCAGGGGCCCAACCCAGGAGATACGCAGTATTTT
.	.	TRBV6-5	TRBJ2-1	CASSYSMLANEQFF	TGTGCCAGCAGTTACTCCATGCTAGCCAATGAGCAGTTCTTC
TRBD2	.	TRBV29-1	TRBJ2-3	CSVGPSGADTQYF	TGCAGCGTTGGGCCTAGCGGGGCAGATACGCAGTATTTT
.	few	TRBV7-2	TRBJ2-1	CASSPRGAYNEQFF	TGTGCCAGCAGTCCCAGGGGGGCCTACAATGAGCAGTTCTTC
.	.	TRBV6-6	TRBJ2-1	CASSYFDEQFF	TGTGCCAGCAGTTATTTCGATGAGCAGTTCTTC
.	.	TRBV5-1	TRBJ1-3	CASSFGEIGNTIYF	TGCGCCAGCAGCTTCGGGGAAATTGGAAACACCATATATTTT
TRBD1	.	TRBV3-1/TRBV3-2	TRBJ1-6	CASRRQGEIRNSPLHF	TGTGCCAGCAGACGGCAGGGGGAAATTAGGAATTCACCCCTCCACTTT
TRBD2	once	TRBV3-1/TRBV3-2	TRBJ2-1	CASSQPQRGGDEQFF	TGTGCCAGCAGCCAACCACAGCGGGGGGGGGATGAGCAGTTCTTC
.	.	TRBV20-1	TRBJ2-7	CSPKLNEQYF	TGCAGTCCCAAGCTGAACGAGCAGTACTTC
.	.	TRBV18	TRBJ2-5	CASSRTQQGVGIETQYF	TGTGCCAGCTCACGAACCCAACAGGGCGTGGGAATAGAGACCCAGTACTTC
.	.	TRBV29-1	TRBJ1-1	CSVGPTGSTEAFF	TGCAGCGTGGGGCCTACAGGGAGCACTGAAGCTTTCTTT
.	.	TRBV19	TRBJ1-4	CASSINAANEKLFF	TGTGCCAGTAGTATAAATGCGGCTAATGAAAAACTGTTTTTT
TRBD2	few	TRBV9	TRBJ2-3	CASSVGRGASTDTQYF	TGTGCCAGCAGCGTAGGGCGGGGGGCAAGCACAGATACGCAGTATTTT
TRBD1	.	TRBV5-1	TRBJ2-1	CASSLTGDSYNEQFF	TGCGCCAGCAGCTTGACAGGGGATTCCTACAATGAGCAGTTCTTC
TRBD1	.	TRBV5-1	TRBJ2-1	CASSQGQGGDNEQFF	TGCGCCAGCAGCCAGGGACAGGGAGGAGACAATGAGCAGTTCTTC
.	.	TRBV6-6	TRBJ1-1	CASSRGEGQAAFF	TGTGCCAGCAGCCGGGGAGAGGGCCAAGCGGCTTTCTTT
.	.	TRBV6-6	TRBJ1-1	CASSFRRNGSTEAFF	TGTGCCAGCAGTTTCCGACGGAACGGGAGCACTGAAGCTTTCTTT
TRBD1	once	TRBV7-6	TRBJ2-1	CASGRAGDRDYNEQFF	TGTGCCAGCGGGCGGGCGGGGGACAGGGACTACAATGAGCAGTTCTTC
.	.	TRBV19	TRBJ1-1	CASSIRAGPGTEAFF	TGTGCCAGTAGTATTAGGGCAGGGCCGGGTACTGAAGCTTTCTTT
.	once	TRBV28	TRBJ2-7	CASTRDNYEQYF	TGTGCCAGCACCCGGGACAACTACGAGCAGTACTTC
TRBD1	.	TRBV3-1/TRBV3-2	TRBJ1-2	CASSPGTGKVGYTF	TGTGCCAGCAGCCCAGGGACAGGGAAGGTAGGCTACACCTTC
TRBD2	.	TRBV11-2	TRBJ2-7	CASSLLAGGKYEQYF	TGTGCCAGCAGCTTACTAGCGGGAGGAAAATACGAGCAGTACTTC
.	.	TRBV19	TRBJ1-5	CASSIDGEGGQPQHF	TGTGCCAGTAGTATAGATGGGGAGGGGGGTCAGCCCCAGCATTTT
.	.	TRBV11-3	TRBJ2-7	CASSPSGAYEQYF	TGTGCCAGCAGCCCCTCAGGGGCCTACGAGCAGTACTTC
TRBD2	.	TRBV3-1/TRBV3-2	TRBJ2-1	CASSHRRGGNNEQFF	TGTGCCAGCAGCCATCGGCGGGGGGGGAACAATGAGCAGTTCTTC
TRBD2	.	TRBV28	TRBJ2-1	CASRASGTLYNEQFF	TGTGCCAGCAGGGCTAGCGGGACCCTCTACAATGAGCAGTTCTTC
TRBD2	.	TRBV18	TRBJ2-7	CASSPKGRQRGGRNHEQYF	TGTGCCAGCTCACCAAAAGGCCGCCAGCGGGGGGGCCGAAACCACGAGCAGTACTTC
.	.	TRBV3-1/TRBV3-2	TRBJ1-6	CASSQARGGSPLHF	TGTGCCAGCAGCCAAGCCAGGGGTGGTTCACCCCTCCACTTT
TRBD1	.	TRBV5-1	TRBJ1-1	CASSAGQGGTEAFF	TGCGCCAGCAGCGCCGGACAGGGAGGCACTGAAGCTTTCTTT
TRBD2	.	TRBV9	TRBJ2-1	CASSVGGSGRVGNEQFF	TGTGCCAGCAGCGTAGGGGGTAGCGGGAGAGTAGGGAATGAGCAGTTCTTC
TRBD2	.	TRBV5-1	TRBJ2-1	CASSLEPSGTNEQFF	TGCGCCAGCAGCTTGGAGCCTAGCGGGACGAATGAGCAGTTCTTC
TRBD1	.	TRBV2	TRBJ2-7	CASSVETGGGEQYF	TGTGCCAGCAGTGTGGAGACAGGGGGAGGCGAGCAGTACTTC
.	.	TRBV5-1	TRBJ1-4	CASSLVPGTNEKLFF	TGCGCCAGCAGCTTGGTCCCCGGGACTAATGAAAAACTGTTTTTT
TRBD1	.	TRBV7-9	TRBJ2-7	CASSLGQSDSFEQYF	TGTGCCAGCAGCTTGGGACAGTCGGATTCCTTCGAGCAGTACTTC
TRBD2	.	TRBV19	TRBJ2-5	CASSIRQGLAGGETQYF	TGTGCCAGTAGTATTCGACAGGGACTAGCGGGAGGAGAGACCCAGTACTTC
.	once	TRBV3-1/TRBV3-2	TRBJ2-5	CASSQVPAVGSTQYF	TGTGCCAGCAGCCAAGTCCCCGCTGTGGGGAGCACCCAGTACTTC
TRBD1	.	TRBV5-1	TRBJ2-7	CASSLGTGDIKTYEQYF	TGCGCCAGCAGCTTGGGGACAGGGGATATTAAAACCTACGAGCAGTACTTC
TRBD2	few	TRBV28	TRBJ2-1	CASSLSASGSRGEQFF	TGTGCCAGCAGTTTATCGGCTAGCGGGAGTAGGGGTGAGCAGTTCTTC
.	few	TRBV21-1	TRBJ2-1	CASSKALGGAPLERGGTGENEQFF	TGTGCCAGCAGCAAAGCGCTCGGAGGGGCCCCCTTAGAGCGGGGCGGGACAGGGGAGAATGAGCAGTTCTTC
TRBD1	.	TRBV5-1	TRBJ1-1	CASSFTGGGRTEAFF	TGCGCCAGCAGCTTCACAGGGGGCGGAAGAACTGAAGCTTTCTTT
.	.	TRBV15	TRBJ2-5	CATSRVGQGPWETQYF	TGTGCCACCAGCAGAGTTGGGCAGGGGCCGTGGGAGACCCAGTACTTC
.	.	TRBV19	TRBJ1-4	CASSTAARGQEEKLFF	TGTGCCAGTAGTACCGCAGCAAGGGGCCAAGAAGAAAAACTGTTTTTT
.	.	TRBV5-6	TRBJ1-2	CASSFTNPIYGYTF	TGTGCCAGCAGCTTCACAAATCCGATCTATGGCTACACCTTC
.	.	TRBV7-2	TRBJ2-3	CASSLGQTPTDTQYF	TGTGCCAGCAGCTTAGGACAAACCCCCACAGATACGCAGTATTTT
.	.	TRBV2	TRBJ1-1	CASSEERGTAEAFF	TGTGCCAGCAGTGAGGAACGGGGAACTGCTGAAGCTTTCTTT
TRBD1	.	TRBV28	TRBJ1-1	CASLGQGAENTEAFF	TGTGCCAGCCTGGGACAGGGGGCGGAGAACACTGAAGCTTTCTTT
.	.	TRBV28	TRBJ2-5	CASSLSQGRQETQYF	TGTGCCAGCAGTTTATCACAGGGGAGGCAAGAGACCCAGTACTTC
TRBD1	.	TRBV9	TRBJ1-2	CASSPPGQSYGYTF	TGTGCCAGCAGCCCACCGGGACAGTCCTATGGCTACACCTTC
.	.	TRBV7-3	TRBJ2-2	CASSTGYTGELFF	TGTGCCAGCAGCACGGGGTACACCGGGGAGCTGTTTTTT
.	.	TRBV30	TRBJ1-3	CAWRSEGNTIYF	TGTGCCTGGAGGAGTGAGGGAAACACCATATATTTT
.	.	TRBV7-9	TRBJ2-7	CASGSGGQLWEQYF	TGTGCCAGCGGTAGTGGTGGACAGTTGTGGGAGCAGTACTTC
.	.	TRBV20-1	TRBJ2-3	CSARAGNTQYF	TGCAGTGCTAGGGCCGGGAATACGCAGTATTTT